The rows below give T cell receptor beta chains drawn from one sample of a study of neoadjuvant nivolumab and ipilimumab in lung cancer. Profiling relied on immunoSEQ multiplex PCR, and the TCRdb table lists in-frame clones only, not all of them. The sample lists 4,500 to 5,000 clones, over 65% occurring once. The sample here was normal lung tissue adjacent to the tumor, taken after neoadjuvant nivolumab, alone or with ipilimumab, at or shortly before surgery. The receptors originated from an adult with non-small cell lung cancer. Some clones in this sample may be carry-over from other donors' samples. Both conserved end residues are part of each CDR3. The order of the fields is J gene, clone size, D gene, V gene, CDR3 DNA, CDR3 protein. A D gene is named only where the DNA matches it firmly. Part of the rows lack a size; the others show once, few, many or a class for expanded clones.

J: TRBJ2-2; size: -; D: TRBD2; V: TRBV5-1; DNA: TGCGCCAGCAGCTTCCCCCAGCGGGAGGAGAACACCGGGGAGCTGTTTTTT; CDR3: CASSFPQREENTGELFF
J: TRBJ2-1; size: -; D: -; V: TRBV2; DNA: TGTGCCAGCAGTGAAGAACACCTCATAAGGGACAATGAGCAGTTCTTC; CDR3: CASSEEHLIRDNEQFF
J: TRBJ2-1; size: -; D: TRBD2; V: TRBV18; DNA: TGTGCCAGCTCACCTGTGGCTAGCGGGAGGAGTGAGCAGTTCTTC; CDR3: CASSPVASGRSEQFF
J: TRBJ1-1; size: -; D: TRBD1; V: TRBV9; DNA: TGTGCCAGCAGCGTAGGAGGACAGGGGAACACTGAAGCTTTCTTT; CDR3: CASSVGGQGNTEAFF
J: TRBJ2-7; size: -; D: -; V: TRBV5-4; DNA: TGTGCCAGCAGCTGGGACTCCTACGAGCAGTACTTC; CDR3: CASSWDSYEQYF
J: TRBJ2-5; size: -; D: -; V: TRBV2; DNA: TGTGCCAGCAGTGGGACCCTTGGAGGGCGCGGAGAGACCCAGTACTTC; CDR3: CASSGTLGGRGETQYF
J: TRBJ2-1; size: -; D: TRBD1; V: TRBV7-3; DNA: TGTGCCAGCAGCTCGCCGGGACAGCACCACAATGAGCAGTTCTTC; CDR3: CASSSPGQHHNEQFF
J: TRBJ2-3; size: -; D: TRBD2; V: TRBV5-4; DNA: TGTGCCAGCAGCACTGGTGGGACTAGCGGGCACAGCACAGATACGCAGTATTTT; CDR3: CASSTGGTSGHSTDTQYF
J: TRBJ2-2; size: -; D: -; V: TRBV6-5; DNA: TGTGCCAGCAGGGTCACTCGAATCCCCACCGGGGAGCTGTTTTTT; CDR3: CASRVTRIPTGELFF
J: TRBJ1-1; size: -; D: -; V: TRBV2; DNA: TGTGCCAGCAGTGTAAGGGCAGGCCTCTTGAACACTGAAGCTTTCTTT; CDR3: CASSVRAGLLNTEAFF
J: TRBJ2-7; size: -; D: -; V: TRBV7-7; DNA: TGTGCTAGCAGCTTTCAACCGAGCGACGAGCAGTACTTC; CDR3: CASSFQPSDEQYF
J: TRBJ1-2; size: once; D: -; V: TRBV10-2; DNA: TGCGCCACCCCGAGGTGTGGCTACACCTTC; CDR3: CATPRCGYTF
J: TRBJ2-3; size: few; D: TRBD2; V: TRBV4-1; DNA: TGCGCCAGCGCTAGACTAGCCTCCCCAACAGATACGCAGTATTTT; CDR3: CASARLASPTDTQYF
J: TRBJ2-7; size: -; D: -; V: TRBV29-1; DNA: TGCAGCGCCTTGGTAGGGAGGACAGGGCAGTACTTC; CDR3: CSALVGRTGQYF
J: TRBJ2-7; size: -; D: -; V: TRBV7-9; DNA: TGTGCCAGCAGCTCCCACAGGGACGAGCAGTACTTC; CDR3: CASSSHRDEQYF
J: TRBJ1-2; size: -; D: -; V: TRBV5-1; DNA: TGCGCCAGCAGCTCCCGGACGGACTATGGCTACACCTTC; CDR3: CASSSRTDYGYTF
J: TRBJ2-3; size: -; D: TRBD1; V: TRBV4-1; DNA: TGCGCCAGCAGCTCAGGGGGCCCGTTTACGGATACGCAGTATTTT; CDR3: CASSSGGPFTDTQYF
J: TRBJ2-2; size: -; D: -; V: TRBV6-1; DNA: TGTGCCAGCAGTTTCGGGGTAGCCGGGGAGCTGTTTTTT; CDR3: CASSFGVAGELFF
J: TRBJ1-2; size: -; D: -; V: TRBV10-3; DNA: TGTGCCATCAGTGATCCTGGACGGGGGAATAACTATGGCTACACCTTC; CDR3: CAISDPGRGNNYGYTF
J: TRBJ1-1; size: -; D: -; V: TRBV10-2; DNA: TGCGCCAGCAGTGAGGGGGGAAACACTGAAGCTTTCTTT; CDR3: CASSEGGNTEAFF
J: TRBJ2-1; size: -; D: TRBD2; V: TRBV10-1; DNA: TGCGCCAGCAATGCCGGGACTAATTGGATGACCAATGAGCAGTTCTTC; CDR3: CASNAGTNWMTNEQFF
J: TRBJ2-4; size: -; D: -; V: TRBV5-5; DNA: TGTGCCAGCAGCTTGGTGACGGGAGAGAACATTCAGTACTTC; CDR3: CASSLVTGENIQYF
J: TRBJ2-7; size: once; D: -; V: TRBV27; DNA: TGTGCCAGCAGTTCCTTTCGGTCAGTGGGGGAGCAGTACTTC; CDR3: CASSSFRSVGEQYF
J: TRBJ1-1; size: -; D: -; V: TRBV6-1; DNA: TGTGCCAGCAGTGAAGCTCGGGGAGGGAAAGCTTTCTTT; CDR3: CASSEARGGKAFF
J: TRBJ2-7; size: -; D: TRBD2; V: TRBV10-2; DNA: TGCGCCAGCAGTGAGAACAGGGGACTAGCGGGAGGGCCCGAGCAGTACTTC; CDR3: CASSENRGLAGGPEQYF
J: TRBJ2-1; size: -; D: -; V: TRBV2; DNA: TGTGCCAGCAGTGAATTGGGGGGAGGCTACAATGAGCAGTTCTTC; CDR3: CASSELGGGYNEQFF
J: TRBJ2-3; size: -; D: -; V: TRBV7-2; DNA: TGTGCCAGCAGCCTAGACCCCCCCCCGAGAGATACGCAGTATTTT; CDR3: CASSLDPPPRDTQYF
J: TRBJ2-7; size: -; D: -; V: TRBV5-1; DNA: TGCGCCAGCAGCTTCGGGCAAGGCCCGGGCGAGCAGTACTTC; CDR3: CASSFGQGPGEQYF
J: TRBJ2-1; size: -; D: -; V: TRBV7-9; DNA: TGTGCCAGCAGTATGGGGGGAAGGTACAATGAGCAGTTCTTC; CDR3: CASSMGGRYNEQFF
J: TRBJ1-1; size: -; D: -; V: TRBV6-5; DNA: TGTGCCACCCAGGGACACGTTAACACTGAAGCTTTCTTT; CDR3: CATQGHVNTEAFF
J: TRBJ1-3; size: -; D: -; V: TRBV27; DNA: TGTGCCAGCAGTTCGGGCAGGGCGATGGCCACCATATATTTT; CDR3: CASSSGRAMATIYF
J: TRBJ1-5; size: -; D: -; V: TRBV6-1; DNA: TGTGCCAGCAGTGAAAGGATCGATCAGCCCCAGCATTTT; CDR3: CASSERIDQPQHF
J: TRBJ1-1; size: -; D: -; V: TRBV6-5; DNA: TGTGCCAGCAGTTACGAAAGGTTGAACACTGAAGCTTTCTTT; CDR3: CASSYERLNTEAFF
J: TRBJ2-7; size: -; D: TRBD1; V: TRBV6-5; DNA: TGTGCCAGCAGTTACAGAGGACAGGGAACCTACGAGCAGTACTTC; CDR3: CASSYRGQGTYEQYF
J: TRBJ2-3; size: few; D: -; V: TRBV19; DNA: TGTGCCAGTAGTATTTCTTCGGGTTTAGATACGCAGTATTTT; CDR3: CASSISSGLDTQYF
J: TRBJ1-2; size: few; D: TRBD1; V: TRBV6-4; DNA: TGTGCCAGCAGTGAGGCCGGGACAGGTCTCTATGGCTACACCTTC; CDR3: CASSEAGTGLYGYTF
J: TRBJ2-5; size: few; D: -; V: TRBV6-6; DNA: TGTGCCAGCAGTTCTAGTTTACAGCCAGGGGCCCAGTACTTC; CDR3: CASSSSLQPGAQYF
J: TRBJ2-1; size: -; D: TRBD1; V: TRBV6-6; DNA: TGTGCCGGTGGGACAGGCCAACTTTGGAATGAGCAGTTCTTC; CDR3: CAGGTGQLWNEQFF
J: TRBJ2-7; size: -; D: TRBD1; V: TRBV27; DNA: TGTGCCAGCAGTTTCGGGACAGAGGCGGACGAGCAGTACTTC; CDR3: CASSFGTEADEQYF
J: TRBJ2-7; size: -; D: -; V: TRBV6-1; DNA: TGTGCCAGCTCGGTTGGCCCGTCCTACGAGCAGTACTTC; CDR3: CASSVGPSYEQYF
J: TRBJ1-2; size: -; D: -; V: TRBV9; DNA: TGTGCCAGCAGCGCCCCCCGGCGAGGGGGCTATGGCTACACCTTC; CDR3: CASSAPRRGGYGYTF
J: TRBJ1-5; size: -; D: -; V: TRBV25-1; DNA: TGTGCCAGCAGTGAAGGTGGGGGTCAGCCCCAGCATTTT; CDR3: CASSEGGGQPQHF
J: TRBJ1-1; size: -; D: -; V: TRBV6-5; DNA: TGTGCCAGCAGGCTAGACGGGATCACTGAAGCTTTCTTT; CDR3: CASRLDGITEAFF
J: TRBJ2-7; size: -; D: -; V: TRBV29-1; DNA: TGCAGCGTTGAAGATGAAGTCAAGCAGTACTTC; CDR3: CSVEDEVKQYF
J: TRBJ1-1; size: -; D: -; V: TRBV7-3; DNA: TGTGCCAGCAGCTCATCCCACAAGGCGAACACTGAAGCTTTCTTT; CDR3: CASSSSHKANTEAFF
J: TRBJ2-3; size: -; D: TRBD2; V: TRBV7-6; DNA: TGTGCCAGCAGCTTACTCCTAGCGGGAGTTTCGGATACGCAGTATTTT; CDR3: CASSLLLAGVSDTQYF
J: TRBJ2-1; size: -; D: TRBD1; V: TRBV9; DNA: TGTGCCGCCAGGGGGCGCCGACTCTACAATGAGCAGTTCTTC; CDR3: CAARGRRLYNEQFF
J: TRBJ1-1; size: -; D: TRBD1; V: TRBV2; DNA: TGTGCCAGCAGACCGGGACAGGGTCCGAACACTGAAGCTTTCTTT; CDR3: CASRPGQGPNTEAFF
J: TRBJ2-6; size: -; D: TRBD2; V: TRBV11-2; DNA: TGTGCCAGCAGCGATTCCCGACTAGCTAACTCTGGGGCCAACGTCCTGACTTTC; CDR3: CASSDSRLANSGANVLTF
J: TRBJ1-1; size: once; D: -; V: TRBV6-4; DNA: TGTGCCAGCAGAGTACACACTGAAGCTTTCTTT; CDR3: CASRVHTEAFF
J: TRBJ2-2; size: -; D: -; V: TRBV5-4; DNA: TGTGCCAGCACCCAGAACCCGGGCAGGGATGCCGGGGAGCTGTTTTTT; CDR3: CASTQNPGRDAGELFF